A selection of T cell receptor beta chains follows, all from one sample in a study of cytomegalovirus exposure and HLA in healthy donors. Generated by immunoSEQ multiplex PCR, the TCRdb table keeps only in-frame clones and is missing some. The table records about 93,000 clones, roughly 77% of them present only once. The sequencing input was PBMCs. These receptors were obtained from a man aged 30 to 45 in good health and CMV-seronegative. The CDR3 runs from the conserved cysteine through the conserved F or W. Each record gives: V gene, CDR3 protein.

v_gene: TRBV7-7; CDR3aa: CASSGTGISYEQYF
v_gene: TRBV7-6; CDR3aa: CASSLAGTSGGARTQYF
v_gene: TRBV9; CDR3aa: CASSTRQGTGYYNEQFF
v_gene: TRBV15; CDR3aa: CATSRDTPSTRVTGELFF
v_gene: TRBV11-2; CDR3aa: CASSPQLQGPNTEAFF
v_gene: TRBV27; CDR3aa: CASSLGGVNEQFF
v_gene: TRBV5-8; CDR3aa: CASSKGLGNQPQHF
v_gene: TRBV19; CDR3aa: CASSIFQGTNYGYTF
v_gene: TRBV6-4; CDR3aa: CASSDGQGAGELFF
v_gene: TRBV9; CDR3aa: CASSVGGMEKLFF
v_gene: TRBV5-1; CDR3aa: CASSLSGGQGQETQYF
v_gene: TRBV2; CDR3aa: CASRRQGVLGQPQHF
v_gene: TRBV27; CDR3aa: CASSLTRVGGTGELFF
v_gene: TRBV27; CDR3aa: CASSLRQSSNEQFF
v_gene: TRBV2; CDR3aa: CASSGPGKNQPQHF
v_gene: TRBV10-3; CDR3aa: CAALAHGRGYVGEQYF
v_gene: TRBV6-5; CDR3aa: CASRDSGGTEAFF
v_gene: TRBV4-3; CDR3aa: CASSQDASSGANVLTF
v_gene: TRBV25-1; CDR3aa: CASSEMTGGLGGNTIYF
v_gene: TRBV29-1; CDR3aa: CSVAQLGGYEQFF
v_gene: TRBV5-1; CDR3aa: CASSLGGNNSPLHF
v_gene: TRBV5-1; CDR3aa: CASRRLAGVDEQFF